The clone carrying this T cell receptor beta chain occurred once. While infection was still active, Seattle patients were enrolled and then followed longitudinally. The CDR3 sequence is 15 residues long. Trimming left V 1 base short and J 0 bases short, with 7 bases between. The germline V gene encodes CDR1 SEHNR and CDR2 FQNEAQ (reference sequence). The data originate from a study of blood T cell repertoires in COVID-19. For the study at large: Specimens from acute and convalescent COVID-19 originated in the United States, Italy and Spain. PBMCs, B-cell-depleted T cells, or T cells were the source of the cDNA or gDNA that made up the material.

Original analysis: Estimated nucleated cell counts came from reference gene primer amplification. Some clones are missing from TCRdb's copy, which holds only in-frame ones; the method was immunoSEQ multiplex PCR. The V and J calls and clone size are taken from that table; D and trimming were inferred from the DNA. The sample shows around 60,000 clones, around 91% of them seen only once. This TCR was sampled from a woman aged 55-70 years with COVID-19, enrolled during active disease. Material for sequencing was peripheral blood. J is TRBJ1-3 and V is TRBV7-9; no reliable D call. The CDR3 coding sequence is TGTGCCAGCAGCTTAGAGTCGGTCTCTGGAAACACCATATATTTT. Amino acid sequence: CASSLESVSGNTIYF.